Listed here are 26 T cell receptor beta chains from one sample, sequenced in a study of chemoradiotherapy in HPV16-positive cancers. The assay was immunoSEQ multiplex PCR, and TCRdb's table has in-frame clones only and misses some. The data show 20,000 to 25,000 clones, approximately 86% seen once. The sample was blood, taken from a patient who underwent chemoradiotherapy. These receptors came from a human donor with HPV-associated anogenital cancer.

J is TRBJ1-1 and V is TRBV19, with TRBD1 as a possible D gene (5 bases). Germline CDR1 LNHDA, CDR2 SQIVND (reference sequence). V lost 7 bases and J 6 bases, leaving 36 bases between the germline ends. The CDR3 loop spans 20 amino acids. In nucleotides, the CDR3 is TGTGCCAGTAACTTACGAGACGGGGCGGCTGACCGGGGCTTGGACGCTGAAGCTTTCTTT. It specifies CASNLRDGAADRGLDAEAFF.

This clone was seen a single time. This rearrangement joins TRBV30 to TRBJ2-1; 11 bases are shared with TRBD1. The CDR3 length is 14 residues. Trimming removed 3 bases from V and 12 bases from J; junction bases left unmatched: 10. Germline V gives CDR1 GTSNPN, CDR2 SVGIG (reference sequence). CDR3 loop: CAWSVGDRGVGQFF. The CDR3 nucleotides are TGTGCCTGGAGCGTAGGGGACAGGGGGGTGGGGCAGTTCTTC.

This chain links TRBV19 with TRBJ2-2; D is uncertain. The CDR3 is 13 residues long. Germline V gene lookup returns CDR1 LNHDA and CDR2 SQIVND (reference sequence). Between the trimmed V and J ends, which lost 0 bases and 7 bases, there was a span of 6 bases. CDR3 coding DNA: TGTGCCAGTAGTATAGATTCAATCGGGGAGCTGTTTTTT. It encodes CASSIDSIGELFF.

V is TRBV5-8 and J is TRBJ2-3; 7 positions agree with TRBD1. V lost 2 bases to trimming and J lost 1 base; unmatched junction nucleotides: 4. Germline lookup yields CDR1 SGHTS and CDR2 YDEGEE. The CDR3 has 15 amino acids. This CDR3 reads CASSFDRARTDTQYF. In DNA, the CDR3 is TGTGCCAGCAGCTTCGACAGGGCTCGCACAGATACGCAGTATTTT.

V gene TRBV6-6 combines with J gene TRBJ2-7, with a possible D match to TRBD1 (6 bases). The germline CDR1 and CDR2 sequences are MNHNY and SVGAGI (reference sequence). The CDR3 consists of 15 residues. The ends were cut back, 5 bases at V and 0 bases at J, with 14 bases in the middle. The CDR3 bases are TGTGCCAGCAGTCCCCAGGGGCGGAGCTCCTACGAGCAGTACTTC. Translated: CASSPQGRSSYEQYF.

The rearrangement uses TRBV7-2 and TRBJ2-5; weak D call: TRBD2 (5 bases). Germline V gives CDR1 SGHTA, CDR2 FQGNSA. This CDR3 is built from 13 residues. The V gene lost 5 bases and the J gene lost 5 bases, with 12 bases spanning the gap. DNA for the CDR3: TGTGCCAGCAGCCCAACTAGTCTGGAGACCCAGTACTTC. Its protein product is CASSPTSLETQYF.

This chain connects TRBV6-6 to TRBJ2-7; 8 bases align to TRBD1. Germline values: CDR1 MNHNY, CDR2 SVGAGI (reference sequence). Losses at the gene ends were 6 bases for V and 3 bases for J; bases not matched to a gene: 7. The CDR3 has 14 residues. The CDR3 coding sequence is TGTGCCAGCAGAGCACAGGGGGGACACTACGAGCAGTACTTC. Protein product: CASRAQGGHYEQYF.

The sample holds a few counts of this clone. The chain links TRBV19 to TRBJ1-5; 9 bases map to TRBD1. In germline, CDR1 is LNHDA, CDR2 SQIVND (reference sequence). V gave up 6 bases and J gave up 3 bases; unmatched junction bases: 3. CDR3 length equals 14 residues. This CDR3 is CASRTGGTNQPQHF. The CDR3 DNA is TGTGCCAGTAGGACAGGGGGGACCAATCAGCCCCAGCATTTT.

The chain joins TRBV5-3 to TRBJ1-1; D possibly corresponds to TRBD1 (5 bases). TRBV5-3 is filed as an ORF, its function uncertain. The CDR3 has 14 amino acids. V was clipped by 2 bases and J by 0 bases, with 8 bases between them. CDR3 loop: CARSFGAVNTEAFF. In DNA, the CDR3 is TGTGCCAGAAGCTTTGGGGCGGTGAACACTGAAGCTTTCTTT.

The chain has TRBV10-3 and TRBJ2-2; possible D gene TRBD2, 5 bases. This CDR3 comprises 16 residues. V lost 4 bases and J lost 2, with 14 bases in between. Germline-derived CDR1 and CDR2 are ENHRY and SYGVKD. CDR3 coding DNA: TGTGCCATCAGTGGGGGTGGAGGATACAACACCGGGGAGCTGTTTTTT. Translating it yields CAISGGGGYNTGELFF.

V and J are TRBV29-1 and TRBJ2-1; D perhaps matches TRBD1 (5 bases). Trimming pared 2 bases from V and 8 bases from J, leaving 13 bases between. The CDR3 totals 13 residues. Germline V gene data show CDR1 as SQVTM and CDR2 as ANQGSEA. The CDR3, as DNA: TGCAGCGTTGAATATTTTCAAGGGGATGAGCAGTTCTTC. Translated: CSVEYFQGDEQFF.

J is TRBJ2-7 and V is TRBV7-2; 8 positions agree with TRBD2. CDR1 SGHTA and CDR2 FQGNSA come from the germline V gene. Trimming removed 5 bases from V and 4 bases from J; junction bases left unmatched: 22. The CDR3 loop spans 19 amino acids. The DNA of the CDR3 is TGTGCCAGCAGCCCGTCCGTGGCGGGAGGTGGGGCCTTTATGTACGAGCAGTACTTC. This gives the protein CASSPSVAGGGAFMYEQYF.

The chain uses TRBV6-5 and TRBJ1-2, with D unresolved. Germline V CDR1 and CDR2: MNHEY, SVGAGI. V lost 5 bases and J lost 0, with 10 bases in between. The CDR3 has 14 amino acids. As DNA, the CDR3 is TGTGCCAGCAGTATACGGAGCCCTAACTATGGCTACACCTTC. Its translation is CASSIRSPNYGYTF.

The V gene is TRBV7-6, the J gene TRBJ2-2, with 10 bases that match TRBD2. Losses at the gene ends were 3 bases for V and 1 base for J; bases not matched to a gene: 2. The CDR3 is 16 residues long. Germline V gene lookup returns CDR1 SGHVS and CDR2 FNYEAQ. CDR3 in amino acids: CASSFASGRNTGELFF. The CDR3 DNA is TGTGCCAGCAGCTTTGCTAGCGGGAGGAACACCGGGGAGCTGTTTTTT.

This sequence joins TRBV9 and TRBJ2-3; maybe TRBD2 (5 bases). Germline-derived CDR1 and CDR2 are SGDLS and YYNGEE. Trimming cost V 3 bases and J 1 base, with 15 bases left between them. This CDR3 spans 16 amino acids. The CDR3 bases are TGTGCCAGCAGCGCTGGAGGAGTAATAGGCACAGATACGCAGTATTTT. Translating it yields CASSAGGVIGTDTQYF.

This clone was observed once. The chain uses TRBV30 and TRBJ2-1, with TRBD2 as a possible D gene (6 bases). CDR3 length: 14 amino acids. V lost 1 base to trimming and J lost 4 bases, with 11 bases between them. Looked up from germline, CDR1 is GTSNPN and CDR2 is SVGIG (reference sequence). CDR3 loop: CAWSAGRRYNEQFF. As DNA, the CDR3 is TGTGCCTGGAGTGCCGGGAGAAGGTACAATGAGCAGTTCTTC.

The CDR3 spells CAWSVRRGGEQYF. CDR3 bases: TGTGCCTGGAGTGTAAGAAGAGGGGGCGAGCAGTACTTC. The V gene is TRBV30, the J gene TRBJ2-7, with a weak D call TRBD1 (6 bases). With 0 bases removed from V and 6 bases from J, the gap between germline ends came to 12 bases. From germline, CDR1 is GTSNPN and CDR2 SVGIG (reference sequence). The CDR3 covers 13 residues.

The chain recombines TRBV30 with TRBJ1-1; D remains unclear. Per the germline V gene, CDR1 is GTSNPN and CDR2 is SVGIG (reference sequence). Trimming stripped 4 bases from V and 8 bases from J, with 17 bases between. The CDR3 totals 13 residues. The CDR3 here is CAWTPTVAVEAFF. CDR3 bases: TGTGCCTGGACCCCTACCGTGGCGGTAGAAGCTTTCTTT.

The chain links TRBV6-6 to TRBJ1-5; no definite D call. The CDR3 spans 15 residues. CDR1 MNHNY and CDR2 SVGAGI come from the germline V gene (reference sequence). V dropped 6 bases and J dropped 2 bases, with 14 bases sitting between them. The CDR3 is CASRVREVGNQPQHF. The CDR3, as DNA: TGTGCCAGCAGGGTCCGGGAGGTTGGCAATCAGCCCCAGCATTTT.

The chain is built from TRBV19 and TRBJ1-5, with D possibly TRBD1 on 5 matching bases. The ends were cut back, 3 bases at V and 5 bases at J, with 14 bases in the middle. The CDR3 sequence is 15 residues long. Per the germline V gene, CDR1 is LNHDA and CDR2 is SQIVND (reference sequence). The CDR3 protein is CASSMLGEAHQPQHF. CDR3 coding DNA: TGTGCCAGTAGTATGTTGGGGGAAGCCCATCAGCCCCAGCATTTT.

CDR3 amino acids: CASEREQTNTEAFF. The CDR3, as DNA: TGTGCCAGCGAGCGGGAACAGACTAACACTGAAGCTTTCTTT. The genes are TRBV28 and TRBJ1-1; D unclear. This CDR3 has 14 amino acids. Germline CDR1 MDHEN, CDR2 SYDVKM. V gave up 8 bases and J gave up 2 bases, with 15 bases separating them.

This clone was detected only a few times. The V and J genes are TRBV4-2 and TRBJ2-7; 7 bases match TRBD2. V shed 0 bases and J 2 bases; nucleotides not matched to a gene: 1. The germline CDR1 and CDR2 sequences are LGHNA and YNFKEQ. This CDR3 has 14 residues. The CDR3 region is CASSQEREPYEQYF. Here the CDR3 DNA reads TGTGCCAGCAGCCAAGAGCGGGAGCCCTACGAGCAGTACTTC.

The V call is TRBV30, the J call TRBJ1-6; 8 positions agree with TRBD1. This CDR3 spans 14 amino acids. The V gene's germline CDR1 is GTSNPN and CDR2 SVGIG (reference sequence). V gave up 1 base and J gave up 6 bases; unmatched junction bases: 2. CDR3 sequence (DNA): TGTGCCTGGAGTGCGGGACAGGCTAATTCACCCCTCCACTTT. Protein sequence: CAWSAGQANSPLHF. The full variable domain, in which reference TRBV30 and TRBJ1-6 provide the parts outside the CDR3, is SQTIHQWPATLVQPVGSPLSLECTVEGTSNPNLYWYRQAAGRGLQLLFYSVGIGQISSEVPQNLSASRPQDRQFILSSKKLLLSDSGFYLCAWSAGQANSPLHFGNGTRLTVT.

This clone appeared a few times. The V gene is TRBV7-9, the J gene TRBJ1-1, with D perhaps TRBD1 (5 bases). The germline V gene has CDR1 SEHNR and CDR2 FQNEAQ (reference sequence). The V gene lost 3 bases and the J gene lost 0 bases, with 5 bases spanning the gap. The CDR3 has 13 residues. CDR3: CASSLDMNTEAFF. CDR3 DNA: TGTGCCAGCAGCTTGGACATGAACACTGAAGCTTTCTTT.

The rearrangement links TRBV6-1 to TRBJ2-5, with D hard to call. The DNA end favors TRBJ2-7, so the J call may be wrong. The CDR3 runs 14 residues. Germline CDR1 reads MNHNS; CDR2 reads SASEGT. The CDR3 bases are TGTGCCAGCAGTCTGACGGTACCTTCCTACGAGCAGTACTTC. This translates into CASSLTVPSYEQYF.

V is TRBV9 and J is TRBJ2-1; no clear D gene. V was cut by 0 bases and J by 5 bases, with 12 bases left in between. Germline CDR1 reads SGDLS; CDR2 reads YYNGEE. The CDR3 consists of 15 residues. CDR3 bases: TGTGCCAGCAGCGTAGGGACGTTACCCAACAATGAGCAGTTCTTC. The encoded protein is CASSVGTLPNNEQFF.